A selection of T cell receptor beta chains follows, all from one sample in a study of PD-L1 blockade in urothelial cancer. Generated by immunoSEQ multiplex PCR, the TCRdb table keeps only in-frame clones and is missing some. This sample has more than 95,000 clones, with 86% found just once. Sequenced material: PBMCs, taken around atezolizumab (anti-PD-L1) treatment. Receptors originate from a man aged 45-60 years with urothelial cancer. Both conserved end residues are part of each CDR3. A D gene is named only where the DNA matches it firmly. Clone sizes are given selectively: once, few, many, or a class where the clone is expanded.

>TRBD2|17|NA|TRBV27|TRBJ2-4
CASSLGTSGGSGNIQYF
TGTGCCAGCAGTCTGGGGACTAGCGGGGGCTCGGGAAACATTCAGTACTTC
>NA|12|NA|TRBV2|TRBJ1-6
CASNTNNSPLHF
TGTGCCAGCAACACTAATAATTCACCCCTCCACTTT
>NA|14|few|TRBV30|TRBJ1-6
CAWNGGVSGSPLHF
TGTGCCTGGAATGGGGGGGTGTCGGGTTCACCCCTCCACTTT
>NA|15|NA|TRBV11-3|TRBJ2-1
CASSKTRTSYNEQFF
TGTGCCAGCAGCAAGACTAGAACCTCCTACAATGAGCAGTTCTTC
>NA|13|few|TRBV7-9|TRBJ1-6
CASSPPKEFTLHF
TGTGCCAGCAGCCCCCCGAAGGAGTTCACCCTCCACTTT
>NA|13|NA|TRBV28|TRBJ1-2
CASENRALYGYTF
TGTGCCAGCGAAAACAGGGCCCTCTATGGCTACACCTTC
>TRBD1|13|NA|TRBV30|TRBJ1-1
CAWAGTVLTEAFF
TGTGCCTGGGCCGGGACAGTCCTGACTGAAGCTTTCTTT
>NA|15|NA|TRBV7-9|TRBJ2-7
CASSQRRGATYEQYF
TGTGCCAGCAGTCAGCGACGGGGGGCGACCTACGAGCAGTACTTC
>NA|15|NA|TRBV9|TRBJ1-1
CASSDRGGVRTEAFF
TGTGCCAGCAGCGACAGAGGCGGGGTGCGCACTGAAGCTTTCTTT
>TRBD2|16|NA|TRBV4-1|TRBJ2-7
CASSQVRAGGGYEQYF
TGCGCCAGCAGCCAAGTTCGAGCGGGAGGCGGCTACGAGCAGTACTTC
>NA|10|NA|TRBV30|TRBJ2-3
CAWSLDTQYF
TGTGCCTGGAGTCTTGATACGCAGTATTTT
>TRBD2|14|NA|TRBV19|TRBJ2-7
CASSIGGRVGEQYF
TGTGCCAGTAGTATCGGCGGGAGGGTGGGTGAGCAGTACTTC
>NA|21|NA|TRBV7-5|TRBJ2-2
CARSLTSNIWDTRSNTGELFF
TGTGCCAGAAGCTTAACTAGTAATATATGGGACACTAGGTCGAACACCGGGGAGCTGTTTTTT
>NA|15|NA|TRBV5-5|TRBJ2-7
CASSFGGVRTHEQYF
TGTGCCAGCAGCTTTGGGGGCGTACGAACCCACGAGCAGTACTTC
>TRBD1|13|NA|TRBV29-1|TRBJ1-1
CSVNRGGFTEAFF
TGCAGCGTTAACAGGGGAGGTTTTACTGAAGCTTTCTTT
>TRBD2|19|NA|TRBV28|TRBJ2-5
CASSGWGLAGEGEVETQYF
TGTGCCAGCAGTGGTTGGGGACTAGCGGGAGAGGGAGAGGTAGAGACCCAGTACTTC
>TRBD2|18|once|TRBV11-3|TRBJ2-1
CASSLLAPASGRYNEQFF
TGTGCCAGCAGCTTACTAGCTCCGGCTAGCGGGAGGTACAATGAGCAGTTCTTC
>TRBD1|18|NA|TRBV5-1|TRBJ1-2
CASSRTSDGTGVLYGYTF
TGCGCCAGCAGCCGGACGTCCGACGGGACAGGGGTCCTATATGGCTACACCTTC
>TRBD1|14|NA|TRBV6-6|TRBJ1-2
CASRADRDSGGYTF
TGTGCCAGCAGGGCCGACAGGGACTCTGGTGGCTACACCTTC
>NA|15|NA|TRBV18|TRBJ2-1
CASAGAIVGYNEQFF
TGTGCCAGCGCAGGGGCCATCGTCGGATACAATGAGCAGTTCTTC
>NA|14|NA|TRBV7-2|TRBJ2-7
CASSLDGGSYEQYF
TGTGCCAGCAGCTTAGACGGGGGCTCCTACGAGCAGTACTTC
>NA|15|NA|TRBV2|TRBJ2-5
CASSDFGGSTETQYF
TGTGCCAGCAGTGACTTCGGGGGATCCACGGAGACCCAGTACTTC
>NA|13|NA|TRBV15|TRBJ2-4
CATSGVAKNIQYF
TGTGCCACCTCGGGGGTAGCCAAAAACATTCAGTACTTC
>TRBD1|14|few|TRBV6-6|TRBJ1-6
CASSYYGQGSPLHF
TGTGCCAGCAGTTACTACGGACAGGGGTCACCCCTCCACTTT
>NA|14|NA|TRBV5-6|TRBJ2-3
CASSLGSSGDTQYF
TGTGCCAGCAGCTTGGGGTCGTCGGGAGATACGCAGTATTTT
>NA|14|NA|TRBV5-1|TRBJ1-1
CASSLYYLNTEAFF
TGCGCCAGCAGCTTATACTATCTGAACACTGAAGCTTTCTTT
>NA|15|NA|TRBV6-5|TRBJ1-6
CASSYSIRGNSPLHF
TGTGCCAGCAGTTACTCGATCAGGGGCAATTCACCCCTCCACTTT
>NA|13|NA|TRBV7-9|TRBJ1-1
CASSWYGEIRAFF
TGTGCCAGCAGCTGGTACGGGGAGATTAGGGCTTTCTTT
>NA|13|NA|TRBV18|TRBJ2-7
CASSPPSGYEQYF
TGTGCCAGCTCACCCCCCTCAGGCTACGAGCAGTACTTC
>TRBD1|13|NA|TRBV5-1|TRBJ1-5
CASSLGQGQPQHF
TGCGCCAGCAGCTTGGGACAGGGCCAGCCCCAGCATTTT
>TRBD1|16|NA|TRBV6-6|TRBJ2-5
CASSYTKTGGAETQYF
TGTGCCAGCAGTTACACGAAAACAGGGGGCGCAGAGACCCAGTACTTC
>TRBD2|15|once|TRBV2|TRBJ2-7
CASSARLASNYEQYF
TGTGCCAGCAGTGCTAGACTAGCGAGCAACTACGAGCAGTACTTC
>TRBD1|14|few|TRBV19|TRBJ1-1
CASSSDRGSTEAFF
TGTGCCAGTAGTTCTGACAGGGGTAGCACTGAAGCTTTCTTT
>TRBD2|15|NA|TRBV27|TRBJ2-4
CASRGLAGSLNIQYF
TGTGCCAGCAGAGGACTAGCGGGATCTTTAAACATTCAGTACTTC
>TRBD2|14|NA|TRBV29-1|TRBJ2-1
CSVMTSGRAFRQFF
TGCAGCGTGATGACTAGCGGGAGGGCCTTTCGGCAGTTCTTC
>TRBD2|18|NA|TRBV7-3|TRBJ2-2
CASSPRLAGEPNTGELFF
TGTGCCAGCAGCCCTAGACTAGCGGGAGAACCGAACACCGGGGAGCTGTTTTTT
>NA|16|NA|TRBV30|TRBJ1-5
CAWSVLGSGSNQPQHF
TGTGCCTGGAGTGTCCTTGGCTCCGGGAGCAATCAGCCCCAGCATTTT
>NA|16|NA|TRBV9|TRBJ2-4
CASSVGATRTKNIQYF
TGTGCCAGCAGCGTCGGTGCCACGAGGACCAAAAACATTCAGTACTTC
>NA|14|once|TRBV19|TRBJ1-5
CASKARTVDQPQHF
TGTGCCAGTAAAGCCCGGACAGTCGATCAGCCCCAGCATTTT
>TRBD1|17|NA|TRBV7-9|TRBJ2-3
CASLRGTGEMSTDTQYF
TGTGCCAGCCTCCGGGGGACAGGGGAGATGAGCACAGATACGCAGTATTTT
>TRBD2|16|NA|TRBV11-2|TRBJ2-7
CASSWLTSGPSYEQYF
TGTGCCAGCAGCTGGCTCACTAGCGGGCCCTCCTACGAGCAGTACTTC
>NA|14|NA|TRBV9|TRBJ2-2
CASSPSRGTGELFF
TGTGCCAGCAGCCCCAGCAGAGGGACCGGGGAGCTGTTTTTT
>TRBD1|17|NA|TRBV10-3|TRBJ2-5
CAISDPGTGQNGETQYF
TGTGCCATCAGCGATCCCGGGACAGGTCAAAACGGGGAGACCCAGTACTTC
>NA|20|NA|TRBV21-1|TRBJ2-1
CASSKEGLAGGPSSYNEQFF
TGTGCCAGCAGCAAAGAGGGACTAGCGGGAGGGCCCAGCTCCTACAATGAGCAGTTCTTC
>TRBD2|18|NA|TRBV27|TRBJ2-3
CASSRYRGAGGPTDTQYF
TGTGCCAGCAGTCGCTATCGGGGGGCGGGAGGGCCCACAGATACGCAGTATTTT
>TRBD1|15|NA|TRBV2|TRBJ2-5
CASGGQGAIGETQYF
TGTGCCAGCGGGGGACAGGGGGCCATAGGGGAGACCCAGTACTTC
>NA|15|NA|TRBV6-1|TRBJ1-2
CASSAETGNQAGYTF
TGTGCCAGCAGTGCCGAAACAGGGAATCAGGCTGGCTACACCTTC